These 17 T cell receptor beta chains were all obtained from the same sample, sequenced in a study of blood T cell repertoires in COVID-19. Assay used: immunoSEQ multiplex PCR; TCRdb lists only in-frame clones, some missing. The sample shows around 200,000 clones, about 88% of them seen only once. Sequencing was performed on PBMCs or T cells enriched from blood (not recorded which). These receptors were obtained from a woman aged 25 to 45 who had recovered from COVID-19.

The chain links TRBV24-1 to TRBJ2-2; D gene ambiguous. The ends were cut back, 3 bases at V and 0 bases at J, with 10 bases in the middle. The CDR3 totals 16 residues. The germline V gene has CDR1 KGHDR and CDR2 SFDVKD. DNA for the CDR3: TGTGCCACCAGTGATACAGCCCTTACGAACACCGGGGAGCTGTTTTTT. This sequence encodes CATSDTALTNTGELFF.

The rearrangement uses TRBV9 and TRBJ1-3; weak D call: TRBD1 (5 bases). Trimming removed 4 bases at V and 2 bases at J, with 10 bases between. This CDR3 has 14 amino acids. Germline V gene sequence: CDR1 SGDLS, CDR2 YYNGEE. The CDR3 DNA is TGTGCCAGCAGCCCCCAAGGGGCTGGAAACACCATATATTTT. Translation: CASSPQGAGNTIYF.

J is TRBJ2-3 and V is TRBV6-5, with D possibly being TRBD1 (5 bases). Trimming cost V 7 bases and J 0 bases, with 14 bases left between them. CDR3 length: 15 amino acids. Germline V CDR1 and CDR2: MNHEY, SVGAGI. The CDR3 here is CASTPSTGSTDTQYF. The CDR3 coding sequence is TGTGCCAGCACACCGAGTACAGGTAGCACAGATACGCAGTATTTT.

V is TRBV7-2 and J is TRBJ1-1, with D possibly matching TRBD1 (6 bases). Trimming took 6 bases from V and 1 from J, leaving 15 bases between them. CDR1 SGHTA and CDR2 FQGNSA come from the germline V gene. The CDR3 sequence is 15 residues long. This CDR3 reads CASRNNREGNTEAFF. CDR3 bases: TGTGCCAGCAGGAACAACAGGGAAGGGAACACTGAAGCTTTCTTT.

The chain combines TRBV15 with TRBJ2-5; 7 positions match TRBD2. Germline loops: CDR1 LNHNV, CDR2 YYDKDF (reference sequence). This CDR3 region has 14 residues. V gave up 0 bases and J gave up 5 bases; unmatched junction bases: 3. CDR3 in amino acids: CATSRDRDYETQYF. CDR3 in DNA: TGTGCCACCAGCAGAGACCGGGACTATGAGACCCAGTACTTC.

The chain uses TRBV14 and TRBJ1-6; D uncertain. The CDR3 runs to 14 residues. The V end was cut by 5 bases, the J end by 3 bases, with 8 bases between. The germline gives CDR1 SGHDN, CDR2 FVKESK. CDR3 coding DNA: TGTGCCAGCAGCGTCCCCGGCTATAATTCACCCCTCCACTTT. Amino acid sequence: CASSVPGYNSPLHF.

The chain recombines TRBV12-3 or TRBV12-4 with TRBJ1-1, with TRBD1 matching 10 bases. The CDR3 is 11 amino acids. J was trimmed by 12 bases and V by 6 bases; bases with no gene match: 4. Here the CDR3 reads CASRDRGITFF. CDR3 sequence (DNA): TGTGCCAGCAGGGACAGGGGGATAACTTTCTTT.

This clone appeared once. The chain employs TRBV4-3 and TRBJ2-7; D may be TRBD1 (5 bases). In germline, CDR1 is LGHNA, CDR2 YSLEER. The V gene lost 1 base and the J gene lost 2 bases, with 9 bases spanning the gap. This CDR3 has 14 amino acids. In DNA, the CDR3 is TGCGCCAGCAGCCAAGGGAAGGGGACCTACGAGCAGTACTTC. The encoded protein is CASSQGKGTYEQYF.

This CDR3 is CASSPSPWGGTEAFF. DNA of the CDR3: TGTGCCAGCAGCCCATCTCCCTGGGGAGGCACTGAAGCTTTCTTT. This chain links TRBV6-5 with TRBJ1-1; D call uncertain. V lost 6 bases to trimming and J lost 4 bases, with 18 bases between them. The germline gives CDR1 MNHEY, CDR2 SVGAGI. The CDR3 has 15 amino acids.

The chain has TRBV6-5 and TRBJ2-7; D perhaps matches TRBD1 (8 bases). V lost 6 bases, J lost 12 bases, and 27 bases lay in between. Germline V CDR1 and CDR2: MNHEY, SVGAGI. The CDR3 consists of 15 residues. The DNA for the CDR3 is TGTGCCAGCAGCCCAGACAGGGGAGGGCTTACGGTGGCGTACTTC. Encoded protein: CASSPDRGGLTVAYF.

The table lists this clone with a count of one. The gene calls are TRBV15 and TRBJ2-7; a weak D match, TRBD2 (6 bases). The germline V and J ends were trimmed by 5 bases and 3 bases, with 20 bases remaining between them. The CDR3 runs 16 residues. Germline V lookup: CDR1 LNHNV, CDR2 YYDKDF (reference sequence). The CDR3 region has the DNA TGTGCCACCAGCGGGACCGGGGGTGTGAGTCGCTACGAGCAGTACTTC. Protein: CATSGTGGVSRYEQYF.

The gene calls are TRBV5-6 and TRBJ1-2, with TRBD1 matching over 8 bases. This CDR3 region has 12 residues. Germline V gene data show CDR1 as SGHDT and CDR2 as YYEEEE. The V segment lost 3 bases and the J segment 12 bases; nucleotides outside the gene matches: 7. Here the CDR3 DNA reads TGTGCCAGCAGCTCGAGGACAGGGAAGGACACCTTC. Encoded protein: CASSSRTGKDTF.

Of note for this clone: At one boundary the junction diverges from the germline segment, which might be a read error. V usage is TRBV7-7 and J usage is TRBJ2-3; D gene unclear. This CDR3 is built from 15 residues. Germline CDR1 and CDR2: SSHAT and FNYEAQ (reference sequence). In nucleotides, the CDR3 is TGTGCTAGCAGCTTAAGGAGTATCCACACAGATACGCAGTATTTT. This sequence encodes CASSLRSIHTDTQYF.

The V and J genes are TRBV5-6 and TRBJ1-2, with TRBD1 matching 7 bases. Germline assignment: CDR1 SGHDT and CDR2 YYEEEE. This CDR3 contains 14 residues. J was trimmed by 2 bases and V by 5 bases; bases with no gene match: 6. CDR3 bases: TGTGCCAGCAGTTTCGACAGGGCCAACTATGGCTACACCTTC. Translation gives CASSFDRANYGYTF.

The CDR3 sequence: CASSQVSGGPAKNIQYF. As DNA, the CDR3 is TGTGCCAGCAGCCAAGTGTCAGGGGGGCCGGCCAAAAACATTCAGTACTTC. The chain uses TRBV14 and TRBJ2-4, with D perhaps matching TRBD1 (7 bases). Germline CDR1 is SGHDN and CDR2 is FVKESK. Between the trimmed V and J ends, which lost 1 base and 1 base, there was a span of 14 bases. The CDR3 has 17 residues.

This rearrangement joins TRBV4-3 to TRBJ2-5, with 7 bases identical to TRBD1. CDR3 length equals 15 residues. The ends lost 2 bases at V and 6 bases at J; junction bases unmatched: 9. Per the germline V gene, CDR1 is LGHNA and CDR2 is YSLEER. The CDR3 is CASSQNTGVGKTQYF. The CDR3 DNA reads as TGCGCCAGCAGCCAAAACACAGGGGTGGGAAAGACCCAGTACTTC.

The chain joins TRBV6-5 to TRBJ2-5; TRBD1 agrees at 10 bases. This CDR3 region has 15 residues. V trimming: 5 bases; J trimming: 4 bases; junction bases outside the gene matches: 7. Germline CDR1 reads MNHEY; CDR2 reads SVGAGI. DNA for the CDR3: TGTGCCAGCAGTAGCGGACAGGGGGGTTTAGAGACCCAGTACTTC. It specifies CASSSGQGGLETQYF.